Listed here are 14 T cell receptor beta chains from one sample, sequenced in a study of control samples from healthy donors and cancer patients. The table came from immunoSEQ multiplex PCR; TCRdb's copy has only in-frame clones and leaves some out. The sample consists of about 180,000 clones, just over 90% of them appearing once. Sequencing was performed on blood. All receptors derive from a man aged 25 to 40 in good health.

The V and J genes are TRBV10-1 and TRBJ1-6; D possibly corresponds to TRBD1 (5 bases). The germline V gene has CDR1 WNHNN and CDR2 SYGVQD (reference sequence). V lost 0 bases and J 10 bases, leaving 10 bases between the germline ends. The CDR3 runs to 14 residues. CDR3 amino acids: CASSESTGVSPLHF. DNA of the CDR3: TGCGCCAGCAGTGAGTCGACGGGGGTATCACCCCTCCACTTT.

The V gene is TRBV19, the J gene TRBJ1-4, with TRBD1 as a possible D gene (5 bases). V dropped 6 bases and J dropped 7 bases, with 12 bases sitting between them. The CDR3 length is 13 residues. From germline, CDR1 is LNHDA and CDR2 SQIVND (reference sequence). CDR3 nucleotides: TGTGCCAGTAGGTCGGGGGTGGGTGAAAAACTGTTTTTT. Its protein is CASRSGVGEKLFF.

The sample holds one count of this clone. This chain links TRBV7-2 with TRBJ1-1; perhaps TRBD1 as D (5 bases). This CDR3 is 14 amino acids long. Germline loops: CDR1 SGHTA, CDR2 FQGNSA. V was trimmed by 5 bases and J by 0 bases, leaving 10 bases between them. In DNA, the CDR3 is TGTGCCAGCAGCGTGGGGGAGATGAACACTGAAGCTTTCTTT. Protein: CASSVGEMNTEAFF.

This clone was detected only once. This rearrangement joins TRBV9 to TRBJ1-2; no reliable D call. This CDR3 comprises 16 residues. The V gene's germline CDR1 is SGDLS and CDR2 YYNGEE. The CDR3: CPTKRHDSLLNYGYTF. The CDR3 DNA reads TGTCCCACAAAAAGACACGACTCGCTCCTTAACTATGGCTACACCTTC.

The V gene is TRBV6-2 or TRBV6-3, the J gene TRBJ1-4; D uncertain. This CDR3 contains 17 residues. CDR1 and CDR2 from the germline V gene are MNHEY and SVGEGT. Trimming removed 0 bases at V and 0 bases at J, with 11 bases between. The CDR3 protein is CASSYSGKSATNEKLFF. The CDR3 coding sequence is TGTGCCAGCAGTTACTCAGGGAAGTCGGCAACTAATGAAAAACTGTTTTTT.

The chain is built from TRBV6-2 or TRBV6-3 and TRBJ1-5; D gene unclear. This CDR3 has 14 residues. Trimming left V 0 bases short and J 1 base short, with 4 bases between. CDR1 and CDR2 from the germline V gene are MNHEY and SVGEGT. CDR3 in amino acids: CASSYSTSNQPQHF. The CDR3 DNA follows: TGTGCCAGCAGTTACTCGACGAGCAATCAGCCCCAGCATTTT.

The chain has TRBV18 and TRBJ1-2; 9 nucleotides align to TRBD1. The CDR3 length is 15 residues. The J segment lost 4 bases and the V segment lost 2 bases, leaving 5 bases of the junction unmatched. CDR1 is KGHSH, CDR2 LQKENI, per germline. The CDR3 bases are TGTGCCAGCTCACCAGGACAGGGGCAGTCCTATGGCTACACCTTC. Protein sequence: CASSPGQGQSYGYTF.

This clone was recorded once. The rearrangement links TRBV11-2 to TRBJ1-2; D possibly corresponds to TRBD1 (6 bases). This CDR3 is built from 19 residues. Trimming shortened V by 1 base and J by 11 bases, and 32 bases separated the two germline ends. Germline V CDR1 and CDR2: SGHAT, FQNNGV. The CDR3 region has the DNA TGTGCCAGCAGCTTAGTAGGAAGTTCCGGAAGACAGGCCAGGGATCGGTACACCTTC. It encodes CASSLVGSSGRQARDRYTF.

This chain connects TRBV28 to TRBJ2-7, with D possibly being TRBD1 or TRBD2 (6 bases each). The CDR3 extends over 14 amino acids. The germline gives CDR1 MDHEN, CDR2 SYDVKM. Trimming pared 2 bases from V and 7 bases from J, leaving 15 bases between. In DNA, the CDR3 is TGTGCCAGCAGTTTAAGGGGGGCGGTAGGTGAGCAGTACTTC. It translates to CASSLRGAVGEQYF.

V is TRBV6-6 and J is TRBJ1-6; no clear D. This CDR3 spans 12 amino acids. Germline CDR1 and CDR2: MNHNY and SVGAGI (reference sequence). The V and J ends lost 6 bases and 7 bases respectively, with 7 bases between them. The CDR3 protein is CASSFLNSPLHF. In nucleotides, the CDR3 is TGTGCCAGCAGCTTCCTGAATTCACCCCTCCACTTT.

The count of this clone is one. The J gene is TRBJ2-1, the V gene TRBV9; 9 nucleotides match TRBD2. The CDR3 loop spans 15 amino acids. J lost 8 bases, V lost 1 base, and 7 bases had no gene match. CDR1 SGDLS and CDR2 YYNGEE come from the germline V gene. CDR3 DNA: TGTGCCAGCAGCGTAAGCGGGAGGAGGTCCGATGAGCAGTTCTTC. Amino acid sequence: CASSVSGRRSDEQFF.

The chain joins TRBV5-6 to TRBJ1-5, with D hard to call. Trimming took 2 bases from V and 2 from J, leaving 5 bases between them. The germline CDR1 and CDR2 sequences are SGHDT and YYEEEE. The CDR3 is made up of 13 amino acids. The CDR3 here is CASSFGGNQPQHF. DNA for the CDR3: TGTGCCAGCAGCTTCGGGGGCAATCAGCCCCAGCATTTT. Variable domain in full (rest from reference TRBV5-6 and TRBJ1-5): DAGVTQSPTHLIKTRGQQVTLRCSPKSGHDTVSWYQQALGQGPQFIFQYYEEEERQRGNFPDRFSGHQFPNYSSELNVNALLLGDSALYLCASSFGGNQPQHFGDGTRLSIL.

The chain has TRBV18 and TRBJ2-7, with D tentatively TRBD1 or TRBD2 (5 bases each). The V end was cut by 0 bases, the J end by 4 bases, with 16 bases between. Germline CDR1 and CDR2: KGHSH and LQKENI. This CDR3 is built from 16 residues. The CDR3 loop is CASSPPGLLGGYEQYF. DNA of the CDR3: TGTGCCAGCTCACCACCGGGGCTACTAGGCGGGTACGAGCAGTACTTC.

The chain links TRBV6-6 to TRBJ1-2, with 8 nucleotides matching TRBD1. Trimming removed 4 bases from V and 5 bases from J; junction bases left unmatched: 3. CDR3 length: 13 residues. Germline CDR1 and CDR2: MNHNY and SVGAGI (reference sequence). CDR3 protein: CASSFTGGYGYTF. In DNA, the CDR3 is TGTGCCAGCAGTTTCACAGGGGGATATGGCTACACCTTC.